This T cell receptor (beta chain) appears in the sequencing data of a study of blood T cell repertoires in COVID-19. Study details: The United States, Italy and Spain supplied acute and convalescent COVID-19 samples. PBMCs, B-cell-depleted T cells, or T cells were the source of the cDNA or gDNA that made up the material.

The CDR3 is 16 amino acids. V dropped 4 bases and J dropped 5; count of bases not matched to a gene: 8. Germline V gives CDR1 LGHDT, CDR2 YNNKEL (reference sequence). Methods used by the authors: Counts of nucleated cells, estimated from reference gene primer amplification, were obtained. The repertoire was sequenced with immunoSEQ multiplex PCR; TCRdb's copy has only in-frame clones and lacks some. That table furnishes V, J and clone size, whereas the DNA furnished D and trimming. The table includes 40,000 to 50,000 clones, roughly 80% detected once. The receptor's source is a woman in her seventies with acute or convalescent COVID-19. The sample consisted of peripheral blood. The rearrangement links TRBV3-1 (or the pseudogene TRBV3-2) to TRBJ1-1; 12 nucleotides align to TRBD1. Here the CDR3 reads CASSLPGQGALTEAFF. In DNA, the CDR3 is TGTGCCAGCAGCCTGCCGGGACAGGGGGCGCTGACTGAAGCTTTCTTT.